This T cell receptor beta chain was profiled in a study of blood T cell repertoires in COVID-19. Study-level background: Samples came from the United States, Italy and Spain, spanning acute and convalescent COVID-19. PBMCs, B-cell-depleted T cells, or T cells were the source of the cDNA or gDNA that made up the material.

Using immunoSEQ multiplex PCR, the repertoire was profiled, and TCRdb retains in-frame clones only, with some absent. The table has a few hundred thousand clones, more than 75% seen once. The clonotype comes from a woman between 18 and 30 years old who had recovered from COVID-19. Material: PBMCs or T cells enriched from blood (not recorded which).

Here the CDR3 DNA reads TGTGCCAGCAGCTTAGAACCCGCAGGGTCTGAAGCTTTCTTT. Its protein product is CASSLEPAGSEAFF. The V gene is TRBV7-2, the J gene TRBJ1-1; TRBD1 might be the D (5 bases). V was trimmed by 1 base and J by 6 bases, leaving 12 bases between them. The germline gives CDR1 SGHTA, CDR2 FQGNSA. The CDR3 sequence is 14 residues long.